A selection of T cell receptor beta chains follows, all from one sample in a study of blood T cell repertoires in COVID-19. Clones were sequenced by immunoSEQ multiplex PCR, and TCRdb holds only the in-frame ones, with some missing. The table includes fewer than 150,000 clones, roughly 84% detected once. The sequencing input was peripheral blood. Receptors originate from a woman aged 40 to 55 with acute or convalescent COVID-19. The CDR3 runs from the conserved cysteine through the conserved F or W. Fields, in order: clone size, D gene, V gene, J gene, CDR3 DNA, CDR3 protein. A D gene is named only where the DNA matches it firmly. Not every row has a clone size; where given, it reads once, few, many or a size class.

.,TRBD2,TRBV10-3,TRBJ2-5,TGTGCCATCAGTGACGCTGAGCGGGGGACCCAGTACTTC,CAISDAERGTQYF
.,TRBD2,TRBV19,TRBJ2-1,TGTGCCAGTAGTATAGCCCCGAGTAGCGGGGTCAACAATGAGCAGTTCTTC,CASSIAPSSGVNNEQFF
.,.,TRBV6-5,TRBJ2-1,TGTGCCAGCAGTTTAAGGAGGACCTACAATGAGCAGTTCTTC,CASSLRRTYNEQFF
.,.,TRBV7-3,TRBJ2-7,TGTGCCAGCAGCCCCGGGGGGCCGAGCTCCTACGAGCAGTACTTC,CASSPGGPSSYEQYF
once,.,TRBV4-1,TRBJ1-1,TGCGCCAGCAGCCGCAAGCAGGGGACTGAAGCTTTCTTT,CASSRKQGTEAFF
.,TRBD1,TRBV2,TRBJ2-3,TGTGCCAGCAGTTATGGGACAGTACCTAGCACAGATACGCAGTATTTT,CASSYGTVPSTDTQYF
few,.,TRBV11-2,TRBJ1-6,TGTGCCAGCAGCCCCGATCCGGGAGGAGACTCACCCCTCCACTTT,CASSPDPGGDSPLHF
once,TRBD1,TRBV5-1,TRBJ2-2,TGCGCCAGCAGCGCTGGGACAGGGATCTACACCGGGGAGCTGTTTTTT,CASSAGTGIYTGELFF
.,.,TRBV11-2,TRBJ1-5,TGTGCCAGCAGCTTGGCAGGCTGGAATCAGCCCCAGCATTTT,CASSLAGWNQPQHF
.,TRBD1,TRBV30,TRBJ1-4,TGTGCCTCCCTCGGGGGACAGGGGGTTGGGGAAAAACTGTTTTTT,CASLGGQGVGEKLFF
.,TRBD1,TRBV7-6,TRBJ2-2,TGTGCCAGCAGCCCACGATCAGGGGGAGTCGGGGAGCTGTTTTTT,CASSPRSGGVGELFF
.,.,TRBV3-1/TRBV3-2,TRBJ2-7,TGTGCCAGCAGCGTCCGTCCATTTCAGTCCTACGAGCAGTACTTC,CASSVRPFQSYEQYF
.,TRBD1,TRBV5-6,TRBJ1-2,TGTGCCAGCAGCTTGGGTCAGGGGGCCCGGGGCTACACCTTC,CASSLGQGARGYTF